The clone carrying this T cell receptor beta chain has just a few counts. Between the trimmed V and J ends, which lost 1 base and 8 bases, there was a span of 17 bases. CDR3 length equals 16 residues. Germline-derived CDR1 and CDR2 are LNHDA and SQIVND (reference sequence). Each CDR3 protein is one row after TCRdb ran MiXCR on the 5' RACE reads. The sample lists about 260,000 distinct CDR3 sequences; roughly 4.8% were seen once. These data originate in a study of T cells after yellow fever vaccination. The receptor was derived from a man aged 18 to 29 who received the YFV17D yellow fever vaccine. Sequences were derived from CD4+ T cells sorted from PBMCs, sampled on the day of the yellow fever booster vaccination. This chain links TRBV19 with TRBJ2-2; D remains ambiguous. DNA of the CDR3: TGTGCCAGTAGTATAGTAGGCAGGTACCTGGTGGGGGAGCTGTTTTTT. The encoded protein is CASSIVGRYLVGELFF.